Shown below are 8 T cell receptor beta chains from a single sample sequenced in a study of cytomegalovirus exposure and HLA in healthy donors. PCR was performed using 60 Vbeta and 13 Jbeta primers. Profiled with immunoSEQ multiplex PCR; TCRdb holds only in-frame clones, not every one. Counted here are hundreds of thousands of clones, over 70% occurring once; the ten biggest clones make up 0.71%. The sequenced sample was PBMCs. These receptors were obtained from a boy younger than 10 in good health and CMV-seronegative.

This chain connects TRBV18 to TRBJ1-5; 10 nucleotides agree with TRBD1. The germline CDR1 and CDR2 sequences are KGHSH and LQKENI. V was clipped by 5 bases and J by 0 bases; unmatched bases: 4. CDR3 size: 16 residues. DNA for the CDR3: TGTGCCAGCTCATCCGGACAGGGGGGTAGCAATCAGCCCCAGCATTTT. Residues: CASSSGQGGSNQPQHF.

V usage is TRBV9 and J usage is TRBJ2-3; 9 nucleotides line up with TRBD2. J lost 1 base, V lost 0 bases, and 6 bases had no gene match. From germline, CDR1 is SGDLS and CDR2 YYNGEE. The CDR3 sequence is 17 residues long. Here the CDR3 reads CASSVGAGGPGTDTQYF. The CDR3, as DNA: TGTGCCAGCAGCGTAGGGGCGGGGGGGCCCGGCACAGATACGCAGTATTTT.

The V call is TRBV7-9, the J call TRBJ2-7; TRBD2 matches at 10 bases. CDR3 length: 13 amino acids. Germline CDR1 SEHNR, CDR2 FQNEAQ (reference sequence). Trimming removed 1 base from V and 6 bases from J; junction bases left unmatched: 0. CDR3 sequence (DNA): TGTGCCAGCAGCTTAGGGACTAGCGGCGAGCAGTACTTC. This codes for CASSLGTSGEQYF.

This chain connects TRBV7-9 to TRBJ1-4, with D hard to call. This CDR3 region has 15 residues. Per the germline V gene, CDR1 is SEHNR and CDR2 is FQNEAQ (reference sequence). V was shortened by 2 bases and J by 1 base, with 8 bases between the two germline ends. The CDR3 DNA is TGTGCCAGCAGCTTATCTGGCAGAACTAATGAAAAACTGTTTTTT. Protein sequence: CASSLSGRTNEKLFF.

The rearrangement joins TRBV4-1 to TRBJ1-5; D is unclear. The V gene lost 0 bases and the J gene lost 5 bases, with 11 bases spanning the gap. CDR3 length: 15 residues. Germline-derived CDR1 and CDR2 are MGHRA and YSYEKL. This CDR3 reads CASSQDLLPDQPQHF. The CDR3 bases are TGCGCCAGCAGCCAAGATCTTCTCCCGGATCAGCCCCAGCATTTT.

The chain links TRBV30 to TRBJ2-1; 7 nucleotides line up with TRBD2. In germline, CDR1 is GTSNPN, CDR2 SVGIG (reference sequence). With 4 bases clipped from V and 6 bases from J, the junction kept 6 bases outside the gene matches. This CDR3 contains 13 residues. The CDR3: CAWTPRTSNEQFF. The CDR3 DNA sequence: TGTGCCTGGACCCCCCGGACTAGCAATGAGCAGTTCTTC.

Here the CDR3 reads CASSSSTGGVSSGANVLTF. The DNA of the CDR3 is TGTGCCAGCAGCTCGTCGACAGGGGGCGTTAGCTCTGGGGCCAACGTCCTGACTTTC. The chain employs TRBV9 and TRBJ2-6, with 10 positions matching TRBD1. The trim removed 4 bases at V and 0 bases at J, leaving 10 bases unmatched. This CDR3 has 19 amino acids. Germline CDR1 reads SGDLS; CDR2 reads YYNGEE.

V usage is TRBV30 and J usage is TRBJ1-5; possible D gene TRBD1, 5 bases. This CDR3 has 13 amino acids. Deletions cut 0 bases from V and 5 bases from J, with 8 bases between. The germline V gene encodes CDR1 GTSNPN and CDR2 SVGIG (reference sequence). This CDR3 is CAWSVGVDQPQHF. The DNA for the CDR3 is TGTGCCTGGAGTGTAGGGGTTGATCAGCCCCAGCATTTT.